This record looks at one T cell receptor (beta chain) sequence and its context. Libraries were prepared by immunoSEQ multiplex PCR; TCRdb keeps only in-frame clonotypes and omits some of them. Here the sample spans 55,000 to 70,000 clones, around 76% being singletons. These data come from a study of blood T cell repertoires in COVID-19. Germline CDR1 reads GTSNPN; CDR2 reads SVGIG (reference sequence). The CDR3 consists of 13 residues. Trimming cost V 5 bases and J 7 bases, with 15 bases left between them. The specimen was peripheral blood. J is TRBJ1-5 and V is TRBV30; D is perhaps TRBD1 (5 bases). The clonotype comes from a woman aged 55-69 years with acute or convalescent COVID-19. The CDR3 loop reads CAWGSSGVQPQHF. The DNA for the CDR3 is TGTGCCTGGGGTTCTTCGGGGGTGCAGCCCCAGCATTTT.